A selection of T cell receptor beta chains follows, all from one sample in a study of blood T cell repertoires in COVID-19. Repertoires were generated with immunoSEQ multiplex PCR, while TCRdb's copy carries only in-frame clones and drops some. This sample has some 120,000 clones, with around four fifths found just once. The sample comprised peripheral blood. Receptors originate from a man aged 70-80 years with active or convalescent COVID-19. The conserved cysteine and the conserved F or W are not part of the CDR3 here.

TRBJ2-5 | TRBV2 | ASGARQETQY
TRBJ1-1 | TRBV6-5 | ASRTVNTEAF
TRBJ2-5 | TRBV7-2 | ASSYYGQQETQY
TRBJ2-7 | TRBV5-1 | ASRDGTGAHEQY
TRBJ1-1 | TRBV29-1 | SVDRDRENTEAF
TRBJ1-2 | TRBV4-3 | ASSQDPQGGYGYT
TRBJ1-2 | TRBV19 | ASQGGSGHGYT
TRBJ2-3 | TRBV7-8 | ASSTGTGGRITDTQY
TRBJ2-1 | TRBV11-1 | ASSLTRDTYNEQF
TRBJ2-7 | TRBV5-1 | ASSLGLAGNYEQY
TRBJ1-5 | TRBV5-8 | ASSNRVDQPQH
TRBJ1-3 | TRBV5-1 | ASSPTSSGNTIY
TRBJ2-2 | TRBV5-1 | ASSLRQTGNTGELF
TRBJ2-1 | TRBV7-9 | ASSATTSGTNNEQF
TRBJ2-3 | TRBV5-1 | ASSASGDTQY
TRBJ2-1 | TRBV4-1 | ASSQDTGGTYNEQF
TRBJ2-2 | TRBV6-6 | ASSGRGQGNTGELF
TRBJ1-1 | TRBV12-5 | ASGLVRDTEAF
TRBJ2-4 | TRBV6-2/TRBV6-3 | ASSYGTIAKNIQY
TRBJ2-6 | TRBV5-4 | ASSLPGSHLSGANVLT
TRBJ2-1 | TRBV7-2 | ASSLGSHQNGEQF
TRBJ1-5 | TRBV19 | ASNIGGGLGNQPQH
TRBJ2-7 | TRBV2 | ASKEGGPYEQY
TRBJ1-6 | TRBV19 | ASTGQGFSSPLH
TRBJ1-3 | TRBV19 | ASSIFVLHSGNTIY
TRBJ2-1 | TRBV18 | ASSPPSGVNEQF
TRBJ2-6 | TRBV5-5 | ASSALAGASGANVLT
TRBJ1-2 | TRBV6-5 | ASNGQNYGYT
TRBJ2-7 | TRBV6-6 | ASKEPGQGAEQY
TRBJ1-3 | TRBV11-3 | ASSLGPDTGNTIY
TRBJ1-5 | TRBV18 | ASSPDSNQPQH
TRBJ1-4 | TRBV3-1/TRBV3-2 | ASSRRQGTNEKLF
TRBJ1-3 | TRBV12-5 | ASGLGGTLGNTIY
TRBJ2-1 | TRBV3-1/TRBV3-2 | ASSLRLAGGSLF
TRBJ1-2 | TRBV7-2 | ASSLRGQGFNGYT
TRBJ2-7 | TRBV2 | ASSPTSGILANEQY
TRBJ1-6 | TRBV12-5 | ASGLAGTGGSPLH
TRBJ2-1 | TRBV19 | ASSIDLFGGRGAYNEQF
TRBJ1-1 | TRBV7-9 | ASSPPDRNTEAF
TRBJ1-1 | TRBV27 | ASSLSWAVEAF
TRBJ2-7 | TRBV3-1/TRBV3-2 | ASSQYGLAGEVYEQY
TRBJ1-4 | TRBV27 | ASRLDRASEKLF
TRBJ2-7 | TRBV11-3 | ASSFGPGDEQY
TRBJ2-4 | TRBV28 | ASETGGVNIQY
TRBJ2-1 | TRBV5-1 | ASSLTGFPYNEQF
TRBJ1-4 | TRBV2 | ASSEAGRGPEKLF
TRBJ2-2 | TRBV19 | ASRLGGNTGELF
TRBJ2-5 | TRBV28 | ASSLFLAGVETQY
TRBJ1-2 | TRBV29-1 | SVVSSATGAYGYT
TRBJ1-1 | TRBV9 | ASSLHAGRENTEAF
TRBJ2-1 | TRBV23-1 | ASSQAHLLAGGDNEQF
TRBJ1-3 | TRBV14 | ASSQIQGRSGNTIY